A single sample gave rise to the 30 T cell receptor beta chains below, sequenced in a study of CD8 T cells in Susac syndrome. It was with random hexamers that roughly 0.45 to 1 ug RNA was reverse transcribed. TCRdb independently ran MiXCR on the immunoSEQ multiplex PCR reads; one entry per CDR3 protein. The table lists approximately 200,000 distinct CDR3 sequences, around 90% of them singletons, with less than 0.15% in the top ten. Sequencing was done on a sample of CD8+ T cells from PBMCs. Every receptor here comes from a human donor with multiple sclerosis.

This chain joins TRBV20-1 and TRBJ2-5; the match to TRBD1 covers 8 bases. The CDR3 runs to 15 residues. Trimming removed 3 bases from V and 5 bases from J; junction bases left unmatched: 11. Germline V gene sequence: CDR1 DFQATT, CDR2 SNEGSKA (reference sequence). This CDR3 reads CSASARGPVRETQYF. CDR3 DNA: TGCAGTGCTAGCGCCAGGGGGCCAGTCCGGGAGACCCAGTACTTC.

The V and J genes are TRBV5-6 and TRBJ1-5; 9 bases align to TRBD1. CDR3 size: 14 residues. From germline, CDR1 is SGHDT and CDR2 YYEEEE. Trimming removed 2 bases from V and 6 bases from J; junction bases left unmatched: 3. In nucleotides, the CDR3 is TGTGCCAGCAGCTTCGGGACAGGGATTCAGCCCCAGCATTTT. The encoded protein is CASSFGTGIQPQHF.

This clonotype has only a few counts. This chain connects TRBV5-1 to TRBJ1-5, with 9 bases aligning to TRBD1. This CDR3 comprises 17 residues. The germline gives CDR1 SGHRS, CDR2 YFSETQ. Trimming at V came to 4 bases and at J to 6 bases, leaving 14 bases not matched to a gene. This CDR3 reads CASSPEPGTGISQPQHF. The CDR3 bases are TGCGCCAGCAGCCCAGAGCCCGGGACAGGGATTTCTCAGCCCCAGCATTTT.

This chain uses TRBV30 with TRBJ1-3; possibly TRBD1 for D (6 bases). The V and J ends lost 5 bases and 0 bases respectively, with 20 bases between them. The length of the CDR3 is 17 residues. CDR1 GTSNPN and CDR2 SVGIG come from the germline V gene (reference sequence). The CDR3 bases are TGTGCCTGGTTGGAACGGGGGGCCACGTTCTCTGGAAACACCATATATTTT. Translated, it gives CAWLERGATFSGNTIYF.

This clonotype has just a few counts. V and J are TRBV30 and TRBJ2-7, with 7 bases fitting TRBD1. The length of the CDR3 is 13 residues. Trimming at V came to 6 bases and at J to 4 bases, leaving 9 bases not matched to a gene. Germline V gene data show CDR1 as GTSNPN and CDR2 as SVGIG (reference sequence). The DNA for the CDR3 is TGTGCCTGTACTAGGGACAGTTCATACGAGCAGTACTTC. It translates to CACTRDSSYEQYF.

The chain joins TRBV19 to TRBJ2-7, with TRBD2 identical over 7 bases. Unmatched junction bases numbered 7, after V lost 5 bases and J lost 0 bases. The CDR3 has 15 amino acids. CDR1 and CDR2 from the germline V gene are LNHDA and SQIVND (reference sequence). The CDR3: CASSPSGRSSYEQYF. The CDR3 DNA follows: TGTGCCAGTAGTCCCTCCGGGAGGAGCTCCTACGAGCAGTACTTC.

This clonotype was found a few times. The chain couples TRBV4-1 to TRBJ2-7, with 8 bases lining up with TRBD1. This CDR3 region has 16 residues. Germline V gene lookup returns CDR1 MGHRA and CDR2 YSYEKL. Trimming at V came to 0 bases and at J to 3 bases, leaving 7 bases not matched to a gene. The CDR3 sequence is CASSQEGGQANYEQYF. The CDR3 nucleotides are TGCGCCAGCAGCCAAGAGGGGGGACAGGCCAACTACGAGCAGTACTTC.

This clonotype showed up just once. The chain carries TRBV30 and TRBJ1-1; D not certain. V was shortened by 3 bases and J by 6 bases, with 11 bases between the two germline ends. The V gene's germline CDR1 is GTSNPN and CDR2 SVGIG (reference sequence). The CDR3 consists of 12 residues. The CDR3: CAWSYGVPEAFF. As DNA, the CDR3 is TGTGCCTGGAGCTATGGGGTCCCTGAAGCTTTCTTT.

This clonotype occurred once. The rearrangement uses TRBV20-1 and TRBJ2-5, with D possibly matching TRBD2 (5 bases). The CDR3 sequence is 18 residues long. The germline gives CDR1 DFQATT, CDR2 SNEGSKA (reference sequence). Deletions cut 3 bases from V and 0 bases from J, with 23 bases between. CDR3 residues: CSASRELSGVSYQETQYF. The CDR3 DNA is TGCAGTGCTAGTAGGGAGTTATCCGGCGTCTCGTACCAAGAGACCCAGTACTTC.

The chain joins TRBV19 to TRBJ1-6, with D perhaps matching TRBD1 (6 bases). CDR1 is LNHDA, CDR2 SQIVND, per germline (reference sequence). The CDR3 loop spans 15 amino acids. V was clipped by 0 bases and J by 9 bases, with 12 bases between them. CDR3 amino acids: CASSIDPGASSPLHF. The DNA of the CDR3 is TGTGCCAGTAGTATAGATCCAGGGGCAAGTTCACCCCTCCACTTT.

The rearrangement links TRBV4-1 to TRBJ2-7; possibly TRBD2 for D (7 bases). This CDR3 spans 15 amino acids. The V gene's germline CDR1 is MGHRA and CDR2 YSYEKL. Trimming left V 1 base short and J 4 bases short, with 14 bases between. The CDR3 is CASSQAWGGVYEQYF. The CDR3 DNA reads TGCGCCAGCAGCCAAGCCTGGGGGGGCGTATACGAGCAGTACTTC.

The chain combines TRBV10-3 with TRBJ2-3, with a weak D call TRBD1 (6 bases). V was trimmed by 6 bases and J by 1 base, leaving 8 bases between them. The germline CDR1 and CDR2 sequences are ENHRY and SYGVKD. The CDR3 is 13 amino acids. The CDR3 loop is CAISEGGTDTQYF. The CDR3 nucleotides read TGTGCCATCAGCGAGGGGGGCACAGATACGCAGTATTTT.

The chain has TRBV27 and TRBJ2-1; D uncertain. The CDR3 is 15 residues long. Trimming stripped 6 bases from V and 1 base from J, with 13 bases between. The V gene's germline CDR1 is MNHEY and CDR2 SMNVEV (reference sequence). This CDR3 reads CASSHMRSSYNEQFF. CDR3 coding DNA: TGTGCCAGCAGCCATATGAGATCATCCTACAATGAGCAGTTCTTC.

This sequence joins TRBV5-1 and TRBJ2-5; D might be TRBD1 (7 bases). Deletions cut 3 bases from V and 4 bases from J, with 28 bases between. CDR3 length: 19 residues. The germline V gene encodes CDR1 SGHRS and CDR2 YFSETQ. CDR3 in amino acids: CASSSPKRPTGMGGETQYF. In nucleotides, the CDR3 is TGCGCCAGCAGCTCGCCAAAAAGACCGACAGGGATGGGAGGAGAGACCCAGTACTTC.

This sequence joins TRBV7-9 and TRBJ2-5, with D perhaps matching TRBD1 (5 bases). The V and J ends lost 9 bases and 1 base respectively, with 18 bases between them. This CDR3 comprises 15 residues. Germline lookup yields CDR1 SEHNR and CDR2 FQNEAQ (reference sequence). The CDR3 is CASVFDQGIQETQYF. Here the CDR3 DNA reads TGTGCCAGTGTCTTCGATCAGGGCATCCAAGAGACCCAGTACTTC.

J is TRBJ1-3 and V is TRBV4-2, with 7 nucleotides matching TRBD1. Germline V gene sequence: CDR1 LGHNA, CDR2 YNFKEQ. V was pared by 2 bases and J by 4 bases, with 11 bases of the junction left unmatched. This CDR3 has 17 residues. The CDR3 nucleotides read TGTGCCAGCAGCCAACGGGGAGAGACAGGGCCCGGAAACACCATATATTTT. This codes for CASSQRGETGPGNTIYF.

The rearrangement joins TRBV3-1 to TRBJ2-3, with 8 bases that match TRBD2. V trimming: 3 bases; J trimming: 9 bases; junction bases outside the gene matches: 14. Germline CDR1 LGHDT, CDR2 YNNKEL (reference sequence). The CDR3 extends over 16 amino acids. CDR3 in amino acids: CASSQEGPGGAGTQYF. DNA of the CDR3: TGTGCCAGCAGCCAGGAAGGTCCCGGGGGGGCCGGCACGCAGTATTTT.

V and J are TRBV29-1 and TRBJ2-3, with 7 bases matching TRBD1. The CDR3 runs 14 residues. V shed 7 bases, J shed 2 bases, and the junction held 9 bases outside the gene matches. Germline V CDR1 and CDR2: SQVTM, ANQGSEA. The chain's CDR3 is CSAEGDSPTDTQYF. DNA of the CDR3: TGCAGCGCCGAGGGGGACAGTCCCACAGATACGCAGTATTTT.

The V call is TRBV27, the J call TRBJ1-2; 8 nucleotides align to TRBD1. V trimming: 6 bases; J trimming: 6 bases; junction bases outside the gene matches: 12. Germline-derived CDR1 and CDR2 are MNHEY and SMNVEV (reference sequence). The length of the CDR3 is 15 residues. CDR3 amino acids: CASSSLLTGEDGYTF. The CDR3 coding sequence is TGTGCCAGCAGCTCCCTCCTGACAGGGGAGGATGGCTACACCTTC.

The J gene is TRBJ2-4, the V gene TRBV27, with a tentative D call TRBD2 (5 bases). V gave up 3 bases and J gave up 7 bases, with 13 bases separating them. The germline gives CDR1 MNHEY, CDR2 SMNVEV (reference sequence). There are 14 residues in the CDR3. The CDR3 reads CASSFGPEGNIQYF. The CDR3, as DNA: TGTGCCAGCAGTTTTGGTCCCGAGGGTAACATTCAGTACTTC.

The chain joins TRBV20-1 to TRBJ2-1; perhaps TRBD2 as D (5 bases). The V end was cut by 2 bases, the J end by 0 bases, with 17 bases between. The CDR3 runs 17 residues. Germline lookup yields CDR1 DFQATT and CDR2 SNEGSKA (reference sequence). CDR3 sequence (DNA): TGCAGTGCTAGATCCCCAGAGGGCCCTCGCTCCTACAATGAGCAGTTCTTC. Its protein is CSARSPEGPRSYNEQFF.

The rearrangement links TRBV4-1 to TRBJ2-7; 10 nucleotides line up with TRBD1. V shed 4 bases, J shed 6 bases, and the junction held 9 bases outside the gene matches. In germline, CDR1 is MGHRA, CDR2 YSYEKL. The CDR3 has 15 amino acids. The DNA for the CDR3 is TGCGCCAGCAGCCTCGCTGGGACAGGGGTCGCCGAGCAGTACTTC. Protein product: CASSLAGTGVAEQYF.

The gene calls are TRBV7-9 and TRBJ1-1, with D possibly being TRBD1 (6 bases). CDR1 is SEHNR and CDR2 is FQNEAQ in the germline V gene (reference sequence). The V end was cut by 3 bases, the J end by 10 bases, with 18 bases between. The CDR3 runs to 14 residues. CDR3 in DNA: TGTGCCAGCAGCTTGATAAGCGCAGGGGAGGGAGCTTTCTTT. It codes for CASSLISAGEGAFF.

The V call is TRBV5-6, the J call TRBJ2-7; 8 nucleotides line up with TRBD1. The germline V gene encodes CDR1 SGHDT and CDR2 YYEEEE. J gave up 0 bases and V 4 bases, and 6 bases lay outside the gene matches. The CDR3 is 15 amino acids. CDR3 bases: TGTGCCAGCAGCCTCCGACAGGGGTCCTCCTACGAGCAGTACTTC. Protein sequence: CASSLRQGSSYEQYF.

The chain is built from TRBV15 and TRBJ2-7, with D perhaps assigned TRBD1 or TRBD2 (5 bases each). Germline V lookup: CDR1 LNHNV, CDR2 YYDKDF (reference sequence). The V and J ends lost 3 bases and 2 bases respectively, with 14 bases between them. The CDR3 is 15 amino acids. CDR3 sequence (DNA): TGTGCCACCAGCAGCCCGGGACCGGGGCCCTACGAGCAGTACTTC. Protein: CATSSPGPGPYEQYF.

This clonotype was observed a single time. This chain joins TRBV6-1 and TRBJ2-7; D gene unclear. In germline, CDR1 is MNHNS, CDR2 SASEGT. V shed 6 bases and J shed 7 bases, with 25 bases lying between them. The CDR3 spans 16 residues. CDR3: CASRTPRPPYLLEQYF. The CDR3 DNA follows: TGTGCCAGCAGAACCCCTCGACCACCCTACCTTCTTGAGCAGTACTTC.

This clonotype was seen a single time. The V gene is TRBV2, the J gene TRBJ1-6, with D unresolved. Trimming pared 7 bases from V and 0 bases from J, leaving 13 bases between. Germline lookup yields CDR1 SNHLY and CDR2 FYNNEI. This CDR3 has 16 residues. The DNA of the CDR3 is TGTGCCAGCAAGAGTACAGCAAGCTCCTATAATTCACCCCTCCACTTT. Its protein product is CASKSTASSYNSPLHF.

V is TRBV6-1 and J is TRBJ1-4; 8 bases line up with TRBD1. J gave up 0 bases and V 4 bases, and 7 bases lay outside the gene matches. The CDR3 loop spans 17 amino acids. The germline gives CDR1 MNHNS, CDR2 SASEGT. CDR3 DNA sequence: TGTGCCAGCAGTGTACCGGGACAGGTTACAACTAATGAAAAACTGTTTTTT. This gives the protein CASSVPGQVTTNEKLFF.

V gene TRBV11-2 combines with J gene TRBJ2-7; TRBD1 might be the D (5 bases). Deletions cut 2 bases from V and 12 bases from J, with 17 bases between. The CDR3 consists of 13 residues. Germline V CDR1 and CDR2: SGHAT, FQNNGV. CDR3 amino acids: CASSLTAQGKAYF. The CDR3 region has the DNA TGTGCCAGCAGCTTAACGGCCCAGGGTAAAGCGTACTTC.

This clonotype has just one count. The rearrangement uses TRBV27 and TRBJ1-2; 9 bases match TRBD1. V shed 5 bases and J 12 bases; nucleotides not matched to a gene: 13. This CDR3 spans 14 amino acids. Germline-derived CDR1 and CDR2 are MNHEY and SMNVEV (reference sequence). The CDR3 spells CASSASGTGLMDTF. The CDR3 DNA reads as TGTGCCAGCAGTGCGAGCGGGACAGGGCTGATGGACACCTTC.